These T cell receptor beta chains were read from a single sample in a study of vaccination and CD4 T cells after COVID-19. TCRdb re-analysed the PCR reads in MiXCR, keeping a single row per CDR3 protein. Of 9,500 to 10,000 distinct CDR3 sequences listed, 51% are singletons. For these receptors, no antigen is known. What was sequenced was CD4+ T cells from blood, cultured in vitro. Receptors were obtained from a human donor who had recovered from COVID-19. CDR3s include the opening cysteine and the closing phenylalanine or tryptophan. Each record gives: CDR3 protein, V gene, D gene, J gene. A D gene is named only where the DNA matches it firmly.

cdr3_aa: CATSSGQSTGELFF
v_call: TRBV15
d_call: TRBD1
j_call: TRBJ2-2

cdr3_aa: CASSPRQGYTDTQYF
v_call: TRBV11-2
d_call: TRBD1
j_call: TRBJ2-3

cdr3_aa: CASSLDSGGAAGYTF
v_call: TRBV7-9
d_call: NA
j_call: TRBJ1-2

cdr3_aa: CASSLVRSEAFF
v_call: TRBV6-2/TRBV6-3
d_call: NA
j_call: TRBJ1-1

cdr3_aa: CASSFRARDYGYTF
v_call: TRBV19
d_call: NA
j_call: TRBJ1-2

cdr3_aa: CASSELSLGSYNEQFF
v_call: TRBV10-1
d_call: NA
j_call: TRBJ2-1

cdr3_aa: CASSLRTGTGDGYTF
v_call: TRBV6-1
d_call: TRBD1
j_call: TRBJ1-2

cdr3_aa: CASRADRTNTGELFF
v_call: TRBV2
d_call: NA
j_call: TRBJ2-2

cdr3_aa: CASSYRYNAYEQYF
v_call: TRBV6-2/TRBV6-3
d_call: NA
j_call: TRBJ2-7

cdr3_aa: CASSWRTDDISNTEAFF
v_call: TRBV11-3
d_call: NA
j_call: TRBJ1-1

cdr3_aa: CASRGTSDRQYF
v_call: TRBV6-1
d_call: NA
j_call: TRBJ2-7

cdr3_aa: CASSRSLAGGSYNEQFF
v_call: TRBV4-1
d_call: TRBD2
j_call: TRBJ2-1

cdr3_aa: CASSPTPGELFF
v_call: TRBV18
d_call: NA
j_call: TRBJ2-2

cdr3_aa: CASAPQGTGGYTF
v_call: TRBV27
d_call: TRBD1
j_call: TRBJ1-2

cdr3_aa: CASSLLPGPVGYGYTF
v_call: TRBV5-4
d_call: NA
j_call: TRBJ1-2

cdr3_aa: CAWSLQGVQDQPQHF
v_call: TRBV30
d_call: TRBD1
j_call: TRBJ1-5

cdr3_aa: CASHDADGTFSNQPQHF
v_call: TRBV10-1
d_call: NA
j_call: TRBJ1-5

cdr3_aa: CSAPDSRYGYTF
v_call: TRBV20-1
d_call: NA
j_call: TRBJ1-2

cdr3_aa: CASSLGTGGGSPLHF
v_call: TRBV7-9
d_call: TRBD1
j_call: TRBJ1-6

cdr3_aa: CASSPQGAGNYGYTF
v_call: TRBV12-3/TRBV12-4
d_call: NA
j_call: TRBJ1-2

cdr3_aa: CASGAGQGDIQYF
v_call: TRBV11-3
d_call: TRBD1
j_call: TRBJ2-4

cdr3_aa: CSARDIGTDYGYTF
v_call: TRBV20-1
d_call: NA
j_call: TRBJ1-2

cdr3_aa: CASSYGRGGYTF
v_call: TRBV6-5
d_call: NA
j_call: TRBJ1-2

cdr3_aa: CASKVMRSAEAFF
v_call: TRBV27
d_call: NA
j_call: TRBJ1-1

cdr3_aa: CASSYSGLASYNEQFF
v_call: TRBV6-5
d_call: TRBD2
j_call: TRBJ2-1

cdr3_aa: CAWSVLPESTDTQYF
v_call: TRBV30
d_call: NA
j_call: TRBJ2-3

cdr3_aa: CSASMDASDGWENTIYF
v_call: TRBV20-1
d_call: NA
j_call: TRBJ1-3

cdr3_aa: CASSLRDTANNYGYTF
v_call: TRBV7-8
d_call: NA
j_call: TRBJ1-2

cdr3_aa: CASSPQGRSYEQYF
v_call: TRBV18
d_call: NA
j_call: TRBJ2-7

cdr3_aa: CASSAQNTGELFF
v_call: TRBV6-1
d_call: NA
j_call: TRBJ2-2

cdr3_aa: CASRGLTGLNTGELFF
v_call: TRBV2
d_call: NA
j_call: TRBJ2-2

cdr3_aa: CASSFAPGTGQETQYF
v_call: TRBV5-1
d_call: TRBD1
j_call: TRBJ2-5

cdr3_aa: CASSTWTVSEETQYF
v_call: TRBV19
d_call: NA
j_call: TRBJ2-5

cdr3_aa: CSARSARSNSPLHF
v_call: TRBV20-1
d_call: NA
j_call: TRBJ1-6

cdr3_aa: CSARDGRSEAFF
v_call: TRBV20-1
d_call: NA
j_call: TRBJ1-1

cdr3_aa: CSADGRMAARGDTQYF
v_call: TRBV20-1
d_call: NA
j_call: TRBJ2-3

cdr3_aa: CAWSGRGARGYTF
v_call: TRBV30
d_call: NA
j_call: TRBJ1-2

cdr3_aa: CASSLGGGGVSSPQHF
v_call: TRBV5-6
d_call: NA
j_call: TRBJ1-5

cdr3_aa: CAWRKMGTNTGELFF
v_call: TRBV30
d_call: NA
j_call: TRBJ2-2

cdr3_aa: CASSFRSRGDGADTQYF
v_call: TRBV12-3/TRBV12-4
d_call: NA
j_call: TRBJ2-3

cdr3_aa: CASSQGGGPRTDTQYF
v_call: TRBV3-1
d_call: NA
j_call: TRBJ2-3

cdr3_aa: CASSIVTNYGYTF
v_call: TRBV19
d_call: NA
j_call: TRBJ1-2

cdr3_aa: CASRPGQANGNTIYF
v_call: TRBV7-9
d_call: TRBD1
j_call: TRBJ1-3

cdr3_aa: CAITGPGNTEAFF
v_call: TRBV10-3
d_call: NA
j_call: TRBJ1-1

cdr3_aa: CATRPLRGSTGELFF
v_call: TRBV15
d_call: NA
j_call: TRBJ2-2

cdr3_aa: CASSSPRGQGVGQPQHF
v_call: TRBV6-5
d_call: TRBD1
j_call: TRBJ1-5

cdr3_aa: CASSSSRGGDTQYF
v_call: TRBV11-3
d_call: NA
j_call: TRBJ2-3

cdr3_aa: CASSVTGAWSGNTIYF
v_call: TRBV7-9
d_call: TRBD1
j_call: TRBJ1-3

cdr3_aa: CASSRGQAAYTGELFF
v_call: TRBV6-1
d_call: TRBD1
j_call: TRBJ2-2

cdr3_aa: CSAQLALLSGNTIYF
v_call: TRBV20-1
d_call: NA
j_call: TRBJ1-3

cdr3_aa: CSARVQGARVTEAFF
v_call: TRBV20-1
d_call: TRBD1
j_call: TRBJ1-1

cdr3_aa: CAIGQGGGGYTF
v_call: TRBV10-3
d_call: TRBD1
j_call: TRBJ1-2

cdr3_aa: CASRQKGGQGRTHMNTEAFF
v_call: TRBV6-1
d_call: TRBD1
j_call: TRBJ1-1

cdr3_aa: CSAQTGEGTNEKLFF
v_call: TRBV20-1
d_call: TRBD1
j_call: TRBJ1-4

cdr3_aa: CASSGGTRGPYTQYF
v_call: TRBV6-2/TRBV6-3
d_call: NA
j_call: TRBJ2-3

cdr3_aa: CAISSWGTDSGNTIYF
v_call: TRBV10-3
d_call: NA
j_call: TRBJ1-3

cdr3_aa: CAWSVGYGYTF
v_call: TRBV30
d_call: NA
j_call: TRBJ1-2

cdr3_aa: CSARVRVGATNEKLFF
v_call: TRBV20-1
d_call: NA
j_call: TRBJ1-4